This is a list of T cell receptor beta chains from one sample in a study of Tregs in tolerant kidney transplant recipients. Libraries were prepared by immunoSEQ multiplex PCR; TCRdb keeps only in-frame clonotypes and omits some of them. In the table there are hundreds of thousands of clones, 80% to 85% of which are singletons. Material for sequencing was CD4+ T cells from blood. All receptors derive from a human donor in good health. CDR3s include the opening cysteine and the closing phenylalanine or tryptophan. Fields, in order: clone size, V gene, D gene, J gene, CDR3 protein, CDR3 DNA. A D gene is named only where the DNA matches it firmly. Size values are once, few and many counts, or a class for expanded clones, and some rows have none.

-	TRBV30	TRBD1	TRBJ1-2	CAWSVSGQGYGYTF	TGTGCCTGGAGTGTCTCGGGACAGGGGTATGGCTACACCTTC
few	TRBV5-1	-	TRBJ2-2	CASSSGNTGELFF	TGCGCCAGCAGCAGTGGGAACACCGGGGAGCTGTTTTTT
-	TRBV4-2	TRBD2	TRBJ2-1	CASSHNTAGGPYEQFF	TGTGCCAGCAGCCACAACACAGCGGGAGGGCCTTATGAGCAGTTCTTC
-	TRBV10-3	-	TRBJ1-1	CAIIERDNTEAFF	TGTGCCATCATAGAGCGGGATAACACTGAAGCTTTCTTT
once	TRBV6-5	TRBD1	TRBJ2-5	CASSIRDRVETQYF	TGTGCCAGCAGTATCCGGGACAGGGTTGAGACCCAGTACTTC
-	TRBV13	-	TRBJ1-1	CASSSLDTEAFF	TGTGCCAGCAGCTCCCTTGACACTGAAGCTTTCTTT
-	TRBV9	-	TRBJ2-1	CASSAYMGSYNEQFF	TGTGCCAGCAGCGCTTACATGGGGTCCTACAATGAGCAGTTCTTC
few	TRBV5-6	-	TRBJ2-7	CASSSPSRNYEQYF	TGTGCCAGCAGCTCACCCTCGAGGAACTACGAGCAGTACTTC
-	TRBV6-5	TRBD1	TRBJ2-5	CASSYGRTGGLETQYF	TGTGCCAGCAGTTACGGCAGGACAGGGGGTTTAGAGACCCAGTACTTC
-	TRBV5-6	-	TRBJ2-3	CASSLDSFTDTQYF	TGTGCCAGCAGCCTGGACAGTTTCACAGATACGCAGTATTTT
-	TRBV19	TRBD1	TRBJ1-4	CASGTSYRGQRAGNEKLFF	TGTGCCAGTGGAACCTCCTACAGGGGGCAAAGGGCGGGTAATGAAAAACTGTTTTTT
-	TRBV10-3	-	TRBJ1-5	CAISEVGQPQHF	TGTGCCATCAGTGAAGTGGGGCAGCCCCAGCATTTT
-	TRBV5-1	TRBD1	TRBJ1-1	CASSLVQGARIRTEAFF	TGCGCCAGCAGCTTGGTACAGGGGGCAAGGATAAGGACTGAAGCTTTCTTT
-	TRBV11-2	-	TRBJ2-2	CASSSGSTGELFF	TGTGCCAGCAGCTCGGGATCCACCGGGGAGCTGTTTTTT
-	TRBV4-1	-	TRBJ2-2	CASSHFVGPMNTGELFF	TGCGCCAGCAGCCATTTTGTGGGACCGATGAACACCGGGGAGCTGTTTTTT
-	TRBV29-1	-	TRBJ2-7	CSVGGGAGSYEQYF	TGCAGCGTTGGCGGGGGCGCGGGGTCCTACGAGCAGTACTTC
-	TRBV15	TRBD2	TRBJ2-5	CATSRDSSRLAGGSQETQYF	TGTGCCACCAGCAGAGATTCCTCACGACTAGCGGGAGGATCCCAGGAGACCCAGTACTTC
once	TRBV4-1	-	TRBJ1-4	CASSRSAGTTTNEKLFF	TGCGCCAGCAGCCGGTCTGCAGGGACAACAACTAATGAAAAACTGTTTTTT
-	TRBV27	-	TRBJ2-3	CASTPFPTRGTDTQYF	TGTGCCAGCACTCCTTTTCCGACTCGGGGAACAGATACGCAGTATTTT
-	TRBV7-9	-	TRBJ1-2	CASSSSALSGYTF	TGTGCCAGCAGCTCCAGCGCGTTGAGTGGCTACACCTTC
-	TRBV7-9	TRBD2	TRBJ2-1	CASSMGLAGLALYNEQFF	TGTGCCAGCAGCATGGGACTAGCGGGACTGGCCCTATACAATGAGCAGTTCTTC
-	TRBV7-9	TRBD2	TRBJ2-3	CASTPPPAGGPDTQYF	TGTGCCAGCACCCCGCCCCCAGCGGGGGGCCCAGATACGCAGTATTTT
-	TRBV7-3	-	TRBJ2-2	CASSPTGTGELFF	TGTGCCAGCAGCCCCACCGGCACCGGGGAGCTGTTTTTT
-	TRBV25-1	TRBD1	TRBJ2-5	CASSGGGQGPWVWETQYF	TGTGCCAGCAGTGGGGGGGGACAGGGGCCATGGGTTTGGGAGACCCAGTACTTC
-	TRBV4-2	TRBD2	TRBJ2-2	CASSQGLALGELFF	TGTGCCAGCAGCCAAGGACTAGCTTTGGGGGAGCTGTTTTTT
-	TRBV30	TRBD2	TRBJ2-7	CATGLAGGAYEQYF	TGTGCCACCGGACTAGCGGGGGGTGCCTACGAGCAGTACTTC
-	TRBV7-9	-	TRBJ2-7	CASSLGPINAFYGQYF	TGTGCCAGCAGCCTGGGACCGATAAACGCCTTCTACGGGCAGTACTTC
-	TRBV19	TRBD1	TRBJ1-1	CASTLDRVNTEAFF	TGTGCCAGTACCCTCGACAGGGTGAACACTGAAGCTTTCTTT
-	TRBV5-8	TRBD1	TRBJ2-7	CASSRKGQTFYEQYF	TGTGCCAGCAGCCGCAAGGGACAGACCTTCTACGAGCAGTACTTC
-	TRBV5-4	TRBD1	TRBJ2-5	CASSPGQYQETQYF	TGTGCCAGCAGCCCGGGACAGTACCAAGAGACCCAGTACTTC
-	TRBV7-2	-	TRBJ1-6	CASSRTQNSPLHF	TGTGCCAGCAGTAGGACTCAAAATTCACCCCTCCACTTT
-	TRBV7-9	TRBD1	TRBJ2-7	CASSRGTGAAYEQYF	TGTGCCAGCAGCCGCGGGACAGGGGCGGCCTACGAGCAGTACTTC
-	TRBV15	-	TRBJ2-5	CATCRDRAGAGSAQETQYF	TGTGCCACCTGCAGAGATCGGGCAGGGGCAGGTTCGGCTCAAGAGACCCAGTACTTC
-	TRBV7-2	-	TRBJ1-2	CASSLYAARAGGYTF	TGTGCCAGCAGCTTGTATGCGGCCAGGGCTGGTGGCTACACCTTC
-	TRBV25-1	-	TRBJ1-2	CASSTHSAGARDGYTF	TGTGCCAGCAGTACCCACTCCGCAGGGGCCCGGGATGGCTACACCTTC
-	TRBV5-1	TRBD1	TRBJ1-1	CASSSLFTGGADTEAFF	TGCGCCAGCAGCTCATTGTTTACAGGGGGCGCGGACACTGAAGCTTTCTTT
-	TRBV4-1	-	TRBJ1-1	CASSYGRWGNTEAFF	TGCGCCAGCAGCTACGGACGATGGGGGAACACTGAAGCTTTCTTT
-	TRBV5-4	-	TRBJ1-2	CASSQPDSADYGYTF	TGTGCCAGCAGTCAACCGGACTCCGCGGACTATGGCTACACCTTC
few	TRBV30	TRBD2	TRBJ2-5	CAWSKAGGPQETQYF	TGTGCCTGGAGTAAAGCGGGAGGGCCCCAAGAGACCCAGTACTTC
-	TRBV5-4	TRBD2	TRBJ2-5	CASSLGSSGAQGAQYF	TGTGCCAGCAGCTTGGGTTCTAGCGGGGCCCAAGGGGCCCAGTACTTC
-	TRBV20-1	-	TRBJ1-1	CSVSRPGAFF	TGCAGTGTTTCCCGCCCGGGGGCTTTCTTT
once	TRBV9	-	TRBJ2-2	CASSVALGLFGELFF	TGTGCCAGCAGCGTAGCCCTGGGTCTTTTCGGGGAGCTGTTTTTT
-	TRBV5-4	-	TRBJ2-3	CASSTETKVTDTQYF	TGTGCCAGCAGCACTGAAACGAAGGTGACAGATACGCAGTATTTT
-	TRBV19	-	TRBJ1-5	CASGGTGNQPQHF	TGTGCCAGTGGAGGGACGGGCAATCAGCCCCAGCATTTT
-	TRBV7-6	-	TRBJ1-3	CASSPLPGISGNTIYF	TGTGCCAGCAGCCCCCTACCAGGGATCTCTGGAAACACCATATATTTT
-	TRBV25-1	-	TRBJ1-1	CATKGMVEAFF	TGTGCCACCAAAGGGATGGTTGAAGCTTTCTTT
-	TRBV30	-	TRBJ2-2	CAWSKSGTFLSNTGELFF	TGTGCCTGGAGTAAATCCGGGACCTTCCTATCGAACACCGGGGAGCTGTTTTTT
-	TRBV4-2	-	TRBJ2-6	CASSQFPGTSGANVLTF	TGTGCCAGCAGCCAATTCCCCGGGACATCTGGGGCCAACGTCCTGACTTTC
once	TRBV5-1	-	TRBJ2-5	CASSWEARVGETQYF	TGCGCCAGCAGCTGGGAGGCCAGGGTGGGGGAGACCCAGTACTTC
-	TRBV6-5	-	TRBJ2-3	CASSNRDGTDTQYF	TGTGCCAGCAGTAACCGGGACGGCACAGATACGCAGTATTTT
-	TRBV5-1	TRBD1	TRBJ2-3	CASSWGTGETDTQYF	TGCGCCAGCAGCTGGGGGACAGGGGAAACAGATACGCAGTATTTT
-	TRBV14	TRBD1	TRBJ1-2	CASSHFRDRVRPNYGYTF	TGTGCCAGCAGCCACTTCCGGGACAGAGTACGCCCTAACTATGGCTACACCTTC
-	TRBV7-9	TRBD1	TRBJ1-1	CASSDHRDSTEAFF	TGTGCCAGCAGCGACCACCGGGACAGCACTGAAGCTTTCTTT
-	TRBV28	-	TRBJ1-6	CASSLEGGVDNSPLHF	TGTGCCAGCAGTTTAGAGGGTGGCGTCGATAATTCACCCCTCCACTTT
once	TRBV5-4	TRBD2	TRBJ2-1	CASSSGTSGFYNEQFF	TGTGCCAGCAGCTCGGGGACTAGCGGATTCTACAATGAGCAGTTCTTC
-	TRBV6-5	-	TRBJ1-5	CATREGTLGNQPQHF	TGTGCCACCAGAGAGGGGACGTTGGGCAATCAGCCCCAGCATTTT
-	TRBV18	-	TRBJ2-7	CASSPGGIYEQYF	TGTGCCAGCTCACCAGGGGGAATCTACGAGCAGTACTTC
few	TRBV10-1	-	TRBJ2-2	CASSPSMETGELFF	TGCGCCAGCAGTCCGAGCATGGAAACCGGGGAGCTGTTTTTT
-	TRBV5-4	TRBD1	TRBJ2-7	CASSLTGVSYEQYF	TGTGCCAGCAGCTTGACAGGGGTTTCCTACGAGCAGTACTTC